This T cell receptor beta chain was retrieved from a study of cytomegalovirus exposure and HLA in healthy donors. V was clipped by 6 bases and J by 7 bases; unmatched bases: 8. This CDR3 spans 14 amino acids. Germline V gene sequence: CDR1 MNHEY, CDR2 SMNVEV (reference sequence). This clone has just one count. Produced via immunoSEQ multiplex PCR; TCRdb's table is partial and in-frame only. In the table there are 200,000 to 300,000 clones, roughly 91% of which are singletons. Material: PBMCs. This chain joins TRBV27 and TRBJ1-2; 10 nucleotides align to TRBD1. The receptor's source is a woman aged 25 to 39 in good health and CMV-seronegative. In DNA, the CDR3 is TGTGCCAGCAGCCGACAGGGGGCGTCCTCTGGCTACACCTTC. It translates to CASSRQGASSGYTF.